This entry concerns a single TCR beta chain. CDR1 and CDR2 from the germline V gene are GTSNPN and SVGIG (reference sequence). Trimming pared 2 bases from V and 4 bases from J, leaving 6 bases between. This CDR3 has 11 amino acids. Profiling relied on immunoSEQ multiplex PCR, and the TCRdb table lists in-frame clones only, not all of them. The data contain about 530,000 clones, 90% to 96% of them seen just once; the ten biggest clones take up about 0.064%. This sample is drawn from a study of shared clonotypes between healthy human individuals. The study enrolled healthy HIV-negative adults without recent acute infections or vaccinations as donors. Investigators divided CD4+ cells into CD45RA+ naive and CD45RA-negative memory subsets.

The receptor comes from a woman aged 30 to 39 in good health. The specimen was naive CD4+ T cells sorted from blood. Subset here: CD45RA+ positively selected. The chain recombines TRBV30 with TRBJ2-7; D is possibly TRBD1 (5 bases). The CDR3 region is CAWSQGYEQYF. CDR3 bases: TGTGCCTGGAGTCAGGGATACGAGCAGTACTTC.